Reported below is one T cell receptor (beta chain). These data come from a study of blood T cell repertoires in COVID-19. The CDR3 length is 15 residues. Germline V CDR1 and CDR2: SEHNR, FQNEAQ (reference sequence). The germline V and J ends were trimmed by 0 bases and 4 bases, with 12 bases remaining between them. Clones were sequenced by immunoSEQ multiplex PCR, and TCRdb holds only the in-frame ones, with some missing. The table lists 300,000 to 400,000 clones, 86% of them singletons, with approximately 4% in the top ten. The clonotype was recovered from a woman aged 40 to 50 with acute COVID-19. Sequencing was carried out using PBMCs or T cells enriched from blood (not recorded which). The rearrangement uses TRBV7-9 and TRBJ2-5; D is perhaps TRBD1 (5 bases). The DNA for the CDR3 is TGTGCCAGCAGCTTAGCGCAGGGCCTCTCAGAGACCCAGTACTTC. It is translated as CASSLAQGLSETQYF. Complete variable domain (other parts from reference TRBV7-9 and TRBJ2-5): DTGVSQNPRHKITKRGQNVTFRCDPISEHNRLYWYRQTLGQGPEFLTYFQNEAQLEKSRLLSDRFSAERPKGSFSTLEIQRTEQGDSAMYLCASSLAQGLSETQYFGPGTRLLVL.